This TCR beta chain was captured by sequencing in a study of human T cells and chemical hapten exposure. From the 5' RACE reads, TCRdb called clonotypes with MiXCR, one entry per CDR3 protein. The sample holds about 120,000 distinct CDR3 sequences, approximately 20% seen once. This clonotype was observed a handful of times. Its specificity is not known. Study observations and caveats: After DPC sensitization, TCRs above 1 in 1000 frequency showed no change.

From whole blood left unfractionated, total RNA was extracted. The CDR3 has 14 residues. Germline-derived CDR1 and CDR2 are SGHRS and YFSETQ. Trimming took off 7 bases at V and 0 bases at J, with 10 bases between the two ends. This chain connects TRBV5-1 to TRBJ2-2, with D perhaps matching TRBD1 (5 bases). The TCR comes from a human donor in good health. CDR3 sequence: CASRLTANTGELFF. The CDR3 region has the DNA TGCGCCAGCCGATTGACAGCGAACACCGGGGAGCTGTTTTTT. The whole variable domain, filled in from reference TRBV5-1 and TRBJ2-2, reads KAGVTQTPRYLIKTRGQQVTLSCSPISGHRSVSWYQQTPGQGLQFLFEYFSETQRNKGNFPGRFSGRQFSNSRSEMNVSTLELGDSALYLCASRLTANTGELFFGEGSRLTVL.